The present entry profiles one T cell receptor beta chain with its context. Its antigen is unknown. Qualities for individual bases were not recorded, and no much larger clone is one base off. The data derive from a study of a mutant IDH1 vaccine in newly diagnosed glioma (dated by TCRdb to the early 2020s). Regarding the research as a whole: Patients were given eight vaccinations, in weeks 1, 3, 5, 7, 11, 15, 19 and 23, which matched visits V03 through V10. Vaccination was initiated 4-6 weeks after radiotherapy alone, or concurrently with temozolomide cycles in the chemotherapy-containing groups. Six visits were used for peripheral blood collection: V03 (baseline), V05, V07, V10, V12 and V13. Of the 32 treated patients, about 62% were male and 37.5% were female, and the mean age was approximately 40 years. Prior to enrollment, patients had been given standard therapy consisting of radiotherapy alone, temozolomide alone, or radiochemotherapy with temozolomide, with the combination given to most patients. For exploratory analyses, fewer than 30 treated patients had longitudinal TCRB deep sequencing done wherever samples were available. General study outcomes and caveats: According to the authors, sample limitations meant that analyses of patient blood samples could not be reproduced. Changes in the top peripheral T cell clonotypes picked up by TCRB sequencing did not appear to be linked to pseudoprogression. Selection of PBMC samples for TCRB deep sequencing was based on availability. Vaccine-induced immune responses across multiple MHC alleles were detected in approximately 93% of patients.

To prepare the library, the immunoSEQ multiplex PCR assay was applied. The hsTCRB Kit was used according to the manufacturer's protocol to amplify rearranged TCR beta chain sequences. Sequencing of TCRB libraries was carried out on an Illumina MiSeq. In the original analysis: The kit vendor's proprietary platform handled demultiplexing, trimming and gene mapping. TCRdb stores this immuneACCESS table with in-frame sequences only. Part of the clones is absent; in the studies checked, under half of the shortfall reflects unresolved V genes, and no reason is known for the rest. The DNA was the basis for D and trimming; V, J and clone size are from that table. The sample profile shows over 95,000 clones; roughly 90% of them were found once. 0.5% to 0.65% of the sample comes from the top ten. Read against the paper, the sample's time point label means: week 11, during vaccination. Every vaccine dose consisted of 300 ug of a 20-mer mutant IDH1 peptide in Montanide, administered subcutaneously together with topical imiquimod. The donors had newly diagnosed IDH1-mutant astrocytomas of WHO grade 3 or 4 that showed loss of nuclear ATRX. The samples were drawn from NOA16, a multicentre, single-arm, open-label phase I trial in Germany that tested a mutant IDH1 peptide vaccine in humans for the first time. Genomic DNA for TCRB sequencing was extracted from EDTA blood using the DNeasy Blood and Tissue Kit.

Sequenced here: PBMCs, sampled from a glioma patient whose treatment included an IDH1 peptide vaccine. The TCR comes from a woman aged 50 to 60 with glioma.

The nucleotides are TGTGCCAGCAGCTTAGGCCACTTGGAGGGGCAGTACTTC. The translation is CASSLGHLEGQYF. The V gene is TRBV13 and the J gene is TRBJ2-7; matching of 6 bases hints at TRBD2 as the D gene. The V end loses 0 bases and the J end loses 9 bases, and a stretch of 12 bases separates them. The germline V gene (reference sequence) yields PRHDT for CDR1 and FYEKMQ for CDR2. From the cysteine through the phenylalanine, the CDR3 covers 13 amino acids. Only the CDR3 DNA stays, 39 bases, in frame from base 1.